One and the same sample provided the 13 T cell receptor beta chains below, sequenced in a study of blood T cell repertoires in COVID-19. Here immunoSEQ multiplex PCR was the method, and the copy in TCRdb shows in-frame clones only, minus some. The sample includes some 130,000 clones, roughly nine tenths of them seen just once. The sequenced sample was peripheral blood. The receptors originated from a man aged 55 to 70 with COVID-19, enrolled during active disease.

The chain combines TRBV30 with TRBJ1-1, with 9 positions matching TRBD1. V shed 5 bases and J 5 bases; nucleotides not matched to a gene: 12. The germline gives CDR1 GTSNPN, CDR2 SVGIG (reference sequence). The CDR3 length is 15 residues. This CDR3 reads CAWGQGFSSRTEAFF. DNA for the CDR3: TGTGCCTGGGGACAGGGGTTTAGTAGTAGGACTGAAGCTTTCTTT.

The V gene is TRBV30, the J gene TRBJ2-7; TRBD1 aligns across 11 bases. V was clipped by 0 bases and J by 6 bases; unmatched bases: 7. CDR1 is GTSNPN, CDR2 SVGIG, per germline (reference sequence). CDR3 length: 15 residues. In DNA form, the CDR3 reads TGTGCCTGGAGTGTTCAAGGACAGGGGGCCTCCGAGCAGTACTTC. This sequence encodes CAWSVQGQGASEQYF.

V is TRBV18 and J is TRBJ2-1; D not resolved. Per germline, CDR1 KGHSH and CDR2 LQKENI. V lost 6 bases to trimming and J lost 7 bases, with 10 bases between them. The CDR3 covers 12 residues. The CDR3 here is CASSPLVNEQFF. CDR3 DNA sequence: TGTGCCAGCTCTCCGCTAGTTAATGAGCAGTTCTTC.

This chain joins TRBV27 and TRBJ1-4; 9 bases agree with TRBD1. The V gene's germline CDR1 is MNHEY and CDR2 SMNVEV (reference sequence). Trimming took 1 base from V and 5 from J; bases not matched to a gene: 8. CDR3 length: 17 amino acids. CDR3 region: CASSLYFGGQGNEKLFF. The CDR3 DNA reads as TGTGCCAGCAGTTTATACTTTGGGGGACAGGGAAATGAAAAACTGTTTTTT.

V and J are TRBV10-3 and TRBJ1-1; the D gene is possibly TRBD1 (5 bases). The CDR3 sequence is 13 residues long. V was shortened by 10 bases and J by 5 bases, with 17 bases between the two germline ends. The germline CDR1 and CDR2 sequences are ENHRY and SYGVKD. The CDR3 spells CATHGANHTEAFF. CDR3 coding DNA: TGTGCCACCCATGGGGCAAATCATACTGAAGCTTTCTTT.

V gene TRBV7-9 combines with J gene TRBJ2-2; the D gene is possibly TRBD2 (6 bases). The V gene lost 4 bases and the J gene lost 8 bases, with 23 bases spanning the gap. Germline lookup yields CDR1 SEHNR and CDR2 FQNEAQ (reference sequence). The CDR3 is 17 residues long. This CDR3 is CASSSSGGRTPRGELFF. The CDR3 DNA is TGTGCCAGCAGCTCTTCCGGGGGACGCACTCCGAGGGGGGAGCTGTTTTTT. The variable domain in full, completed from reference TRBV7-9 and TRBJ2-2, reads DTGVSQNPRHKITKRGQNVTFRCDPISEHNRLYWYRQTLGQGPEFLTYFQNEAQLEKSRLLSDRFSAERPKGSFSTLEIQRTEQGDSAMYLCASSSSGGRTPRGELFFGEGSRLTVL.

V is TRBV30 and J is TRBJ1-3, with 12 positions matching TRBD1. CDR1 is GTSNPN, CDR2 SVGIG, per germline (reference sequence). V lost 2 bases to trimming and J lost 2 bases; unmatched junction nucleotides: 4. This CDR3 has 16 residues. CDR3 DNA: TGTGCCTGGAGTCGGGACAGGGGGCGAACTGGAAACACCATATATTTT. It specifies CAWSRDRGRTGNTIYF.

CDR3 nucleotide sequence: TGTGCCAGCAGCCCTGGGGTCACGGGAGTGGAGGAGCAGTTCTTC. This codes for CASSPGVTGVEEQFF. The rearrangement links TRBV9 to TRBJ2-1; TRBD2 is a possible D gene (6 bases). The germline V gene encodes CDR1 SGDLS and CDR2 YYNGEE. With 4 bases removed from V and 10 bases from J, the gap between germline ends came to 21 bases. CDR3 length: 15 amino acids.

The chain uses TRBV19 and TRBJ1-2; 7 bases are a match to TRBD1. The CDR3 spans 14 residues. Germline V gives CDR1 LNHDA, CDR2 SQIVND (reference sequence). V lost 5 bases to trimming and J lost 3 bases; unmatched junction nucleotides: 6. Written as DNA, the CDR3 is TGTGCCAGTAGTCCGGGACAGACCTACTATGGCTACACCTTC. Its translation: CASSPGQTYYGYTF.

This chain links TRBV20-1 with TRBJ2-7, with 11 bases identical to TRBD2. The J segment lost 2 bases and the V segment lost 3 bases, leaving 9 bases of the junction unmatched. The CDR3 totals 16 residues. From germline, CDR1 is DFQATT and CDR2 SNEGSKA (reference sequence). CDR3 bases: TGCAGTGCTAGTACATCGTTGACTAGCGGGGCCTACGAGCAGTACTTC. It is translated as CSASTSLTSGAYEQYF.

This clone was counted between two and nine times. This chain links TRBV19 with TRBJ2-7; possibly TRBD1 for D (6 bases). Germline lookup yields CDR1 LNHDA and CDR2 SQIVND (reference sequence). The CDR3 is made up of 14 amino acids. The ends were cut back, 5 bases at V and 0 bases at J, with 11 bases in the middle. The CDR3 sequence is CASSAGTYSYEQYF. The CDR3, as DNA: TGTGCCAGTAGTGCCGGGACATACTCCTACGAGCAGTACTTC. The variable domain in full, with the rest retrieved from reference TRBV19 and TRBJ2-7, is DGGITQSPKYLFRKEGQNVTLSCEQNLNHDAMYWYRQDPGQGLRLIYYSQIVNDFQKGDIAEGYSVSREKKESFPLTVTSAQKNPTAFYLCASSAGTYSYEQYFGPGTRLTVT.

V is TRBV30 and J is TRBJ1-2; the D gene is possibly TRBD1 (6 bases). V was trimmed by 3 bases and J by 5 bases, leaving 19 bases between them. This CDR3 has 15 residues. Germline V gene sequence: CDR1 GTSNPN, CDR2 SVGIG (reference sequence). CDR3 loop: CAWSPTAGGEYGYTF. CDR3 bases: TGTGCCTGGAGCCCTACCGCGGGGGGCGAATATGGCTACACCTTC. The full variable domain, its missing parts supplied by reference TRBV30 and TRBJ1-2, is SQTIHQWPATLVQPVGSPLSLECTVEGTSNPNLYWYRQAAGRGLQLLFYSVGIGQISSEVPQNLSASRPQDRQFILSSKKLLLSDSGFYLCAWSPTAGGEYGYTFGSGTRLTVV.

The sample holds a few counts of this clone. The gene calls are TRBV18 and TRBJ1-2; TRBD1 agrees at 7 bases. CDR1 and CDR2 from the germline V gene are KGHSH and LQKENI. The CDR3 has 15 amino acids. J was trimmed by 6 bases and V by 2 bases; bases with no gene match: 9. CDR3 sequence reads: CASSPVSRGVDGYTF. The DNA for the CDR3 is TGTGCCAGCTCACCAGTCTCCAGGGGGGTTGATGGCTACACCTTC.